This T cell receptor (beta chain) comes out of a study of spatial heterogeneity in lung cancer. The study's findings and limits: Expanded alpha and beta TCR counts within tumors tracked tumor mutation counts.

The length of the CDR3 is 15 residues. Germline values: CDR1 SGHRS, CDR2 YFSETQ. J lost 1 base, V lost 4 bases, and 5 bases had no gene match. In TCRdb, the 5' RACE reads were re-called with MiXCR into one record per CDR3 protein. The table shows about 11,000 distinct CDR3 sequences, with around 5.1% occurring only once. Time point described: sample taken at primary tumor resection. This clonotype has just a few counts. What it binds is not known. The chain couples TRBV5-1 to TRBJ2-1; 7 nucleotides match TRBD1. The sequencing here drew on lung tumor tissue, taken at surgery. The clonotype comes from a male donor with early-stage non-small cell lung cancer. In DNA form, the CDR3 reads TGCGCCAGCAGCCCGGGACAGAGTTCCTACAATGAGCAGTTCTTC. Its translation is CASSPGQSSYNEQFF.